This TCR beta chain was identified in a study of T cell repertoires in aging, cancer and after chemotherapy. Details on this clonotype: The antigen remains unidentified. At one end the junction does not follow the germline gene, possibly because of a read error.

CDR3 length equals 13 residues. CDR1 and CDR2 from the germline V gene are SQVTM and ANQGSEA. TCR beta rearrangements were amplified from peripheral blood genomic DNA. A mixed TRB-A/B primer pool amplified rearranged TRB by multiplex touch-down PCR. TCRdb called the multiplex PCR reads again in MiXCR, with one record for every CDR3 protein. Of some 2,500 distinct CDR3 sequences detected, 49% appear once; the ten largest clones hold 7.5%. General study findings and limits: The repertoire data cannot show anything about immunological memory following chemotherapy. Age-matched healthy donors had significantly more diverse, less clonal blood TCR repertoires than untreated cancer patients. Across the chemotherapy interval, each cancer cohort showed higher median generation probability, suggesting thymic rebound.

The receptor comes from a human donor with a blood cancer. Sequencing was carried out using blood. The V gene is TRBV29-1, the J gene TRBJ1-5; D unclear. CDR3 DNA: TGCAGCGCTGAAGAGGCGCTCAATCAGCCCCAGCATTTT. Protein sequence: CSAEEALNQPQHF.